This TCR beta chain was profiled in a study of blood T cell repertoires in COVID-19. Across the whole study: COVID-19 samples collected from the United States, Italy and Spain covered acute and convalescent phases. Nucleic acid was either cDNA or gDNA, and it came from T cells, B-cell-depleted T cells, or PBMCs.

Germline V lookup: CDR1 ENHRY, CDR2 SYGVKD. Trimming cost V 7 bases and J 5 bases, with 14 bases left between them. CDR3 size: 13 residues. The authors' processing: Amplifying reference gene primers gave estimates of nucleated cell counts. Clones were sequenced by immunoSEQ multiplex PCR, and TCRdb holds only the in-frame ones, with some missing. The DNA was the basis for D and trimming; V, J and clone size are from that table. This repertoire shows 200,000 to 250,000 clones, approximately 84% found once; its top ten account for around 2.8%. The receptor comes from a woman in her thirties who had recovered from COVID-19. This chain uses TRBV10-3 with TRBJ2-5, with D possibly being TRBD2 (6 bases). The sequencing input was peripheral blood. CDR3 residues: CAINGLPGETQYF. The DNA for the CDR3 is TGTGCCATCAACGGACTACCAGGGGAGACCCAGTACTTC.